This record looks at one T cell receptor beta chain sequence and its context. This sample is drawn from a study of blood T cell repertoires in COVID-19. Study context: There were acute and convalescent COVID-19 samples, and they came from the United States, Italy and Spain.

Germline-derived CDR1 and CDR2 are GTSNPN and SVGIG (reference sequence). Trimming removed 3 bases from V and 1 base from J, with 12 bases in between. The CDR3 consists of 15 residues. Clones were read by immunoSEQ multiplex PCR, and TCRdb kept only the in-frame ones, dropping some. The table records about 200,000 clones, 86% of them present only once. V usage is TRBV30 and J usage is TRBJ1-4; no definite D call. Sequenced: peripheral blood. This TCR was sampled from a man in his forties or fifties with acute or convalescent COVID-19. The CDR3: CAWSPAGRTNEKLFF. In DNA form, the CDR3 reads TGTGCCTGGAGCCCGGCGGGTAGAACTAATGAAAAACTGTTTTTT.